These 26 T cell receptor beta chains originate from one sample sequenced in a study of tumor-infiltrating lymphocytes in oesophageal squamous cell carcinoma. TCRdb re-derived calls from the PCR reads in MiXCR, one entry per CDR3 protein. The sample has fewer than 15,000 distinct CDR3 sequences, approximately 45% seen once. The sequenced sample consisted of normal esophageal tissue next to the tumor. Receptors originate from a male donor with esophageal squamous cell carcinoma.

The V call is TRBV7-4, the J call TRBJ2-7, with 9 bases aligning to TRBD1. The CDR3 is 14 amino acids. Trimming at V came to 3 bases and at J to 3 bases, leaving 3 bases not matched to a gene. CDR1 is SGHVT and CDR2 is SQSDAQ in the germline V gene. The CDR3 spells CASSFGDRVYEQYF. The CDR3 DNA reads as TGTGCCAGCAGCTTTGGGGACAGGGTCTACGAGCAGTACTTC.

This chain joins TRBV7-2 and TRBJ2-6, with TRBD2 matching 7 bases. J was trimmed by 2 bases and V by 3 bases; bases with no gene match: 1. Germline CDR1 and CDR2: SGHTA and FQGNSA. The CDR3 runs 15 residues. The CDR3 region is CASSFAGAGANVLTF. CDR3 bases: TGTGCCAGCAGCTTTGCGGGAGCTGGGGCCAACGTCCTGACTTTC. Drawing the rest from reference TRBV7-2 and TRBJ2-6, the complete variable domain is GAGVSQSPSNKVTEKGKDVELRCDPISGHTALYWYRQSLGQGLEFLIYFQGNSAPDKSGLPSDRFSAERTGGSVSTLTIQRTQQEDSAVYLCASSFAGAGANVLTFGAGSRLTVL.

The rearrangement uses TRBV7-3 and TRBJ2-7; D tentatively reads TRBD1 or TRBD2 (6 bases each). The CDR3 is made up of 15 amino acids. CDR1 is SGHTA and CDR2 is FQGTGA in the germline V gene. The V end was cut by 2 bases, the J end by 6 bases, with 17 bases between. CDR3 in DNA: TGTGCCAGCAGCTTAGGTTCGGGGGCCCGAGGCGAGCAGTACTTC. Protein: CASSLGSGARGEQYF.

The chain joins TRBV4-1 to TRBJ2-1; D remains ambiguous. Trimming pared 6 bases from V and 4 bases from J, leaving 13 bases between. The CDR3 runs 14 residues. CDR1 and CDR2 from the germline V gene are MGHRA and YSYEKL. Here the CDR3 DNA reads TGCGCCAGCAGAATAGGACCCTCTTACAATGAGCAGTTCTTC. Translated, it gives CASRIGPSYNEQFF.

V and J are TRBV7-3 and TRBJ2-3; the D gene could be TRBD1 or TRBD2 (5 bases each). Looked up from germline, CDR1 is SGHTA and CDR2 is FQGTGA. V was clipped by 5 bases and J by 6 bases, with 12 bases between them. The CDR3 spans 13 residues. CDR3 sequence reads: CASSPRGPDTQYF. In DNA form, the CDR3 reads TGTGCCAGCAGCCCCCGGGGCCCGGATACGCAGTATTTT. The full variable domain, its missing parts supplied by reference TRBV7-3 and TRBJ2-3, is GAGVSQTPSNKVTEKGKYVELRCDPISGHTALYWYRQSLGQGPEFLIYFQGTGAADDSGLPNDRFFAVRPEGSVSTLKIQRTERGDSAVYLCASSPRGPDTQYFGPGTRLTVL.

This clonotype occurred a few times. The chain recombines TRBV7-2 with TRBJ1-3; D is unclear. This CDR3 is built from 15 residues. Germline CDR1 is SGHTA and CDR2 is FQGNSA. Trimming shortened V by 3 bases and J by 3 bases, and 12 bases separated the two germline ends. The CDR3 nucleotides are TGTGCCAGCAGCTTCTTCGGCGCGGTTGGAAACACCATATATTTT. This translates into CASSFFGAVGNTIYF.

This clonotype was detected many times. This chain connects TRBV28 to TRBJ1-1; D perhaps matches TRBD1 (6 bases). The CDR3 loop spans 16 amino acids. Germline lookup yields CDR1 MDHEN and CDR2 SYDVKM. The ends were cut back, 1 base at V and 1 base at J, with 13 bases in the middle. The CDR3 DNA reads as TGTGCCAGCAGTTTATTGTCAGGGGATAGGAACACTGAAGCTTTCTTT. Encoded protein: CASSLLSGDRNTEAFF.

The genes are TRBV6-1 and TRBJ2-3; no reliable D call. This CDR3 region has 13 residues. V shed 3 bases and J shed 2 bases, with 6 bases lying between them. Germline CDR1 is MNHNS and CDR2 is SASEGT. The CDR3 DNA is TGTGCCAGCAGTGAGGTAAACACAGATACGCAGTATTTT. This translates into CASSEVNTDTQYF.

V gene TRBV9 combines with J gene TRBJ2-1; D uncertain. The DNA end is more similar to TRBJ2-7, so the J call may be wrong. Per germline, CDR1 SGDLS and CDR2 YYNGEE. This CDR3 has 11 residues. CDR3 DNA: TGTGCCAGCAGCCGGAACGGGGAGCAGTACTTC. As protein: CASSRNGEQYF.

By proportion, this clonotype is medium-sized (0.01 to 0.1%). The rearrangement links TRBV7-6 to TRBJ2-3; maybe TRBD2 (6 bases). CDR3 size: 14 residues. Germline V lookup: CDR1 SGHVS, CDR2 FNYEAQ. The ends were cut back, 0 bases at V and 2 bases at J, with 6 bases in the middle. The CDR3 DNA follows: TGTGCCAGCAGCTTAGCGGGACTCACAGATACGCAGTATTTT. Protein: CASSLAGLTDTQYF. Drawing the rest from reference TRBV7-6 and TRBJ2-3, the complete variable domain is GAGVSQSPRYKVTKRGQDVALRCDPISGHVSLYWYRQALGQGPEFLTYFNYEAQQDKSGLPNDRFSAERPEGSISTLTIQRTEQRDSAMYRCASSLAGLTDTQYFGPGTRLTVL.

This clonotype was seen only a few times. V and J are TRBV7-6 and TRBJ2-7; no reliable D call. Germline lookup yields CDR1 SGHVS and CDR2 FNYEAQ. Deletions cut 5 bases from V and 5 bases from J, with 16 bases between. This CDR3 comprises 14 residues. The CDR3 bases are TGTGCCAGCAGCCCTCAGATGGGCGGACACGAGCAGTACTTC. It encodes CASSPQMGGHEQYF.

J is TRBJ2-7 and V is TRBV7-9; D call uncertain. The CDR3 is 12 amino acids. CDR1 is SEHNR and CDR2 is FQNEAQ in the germline V gene (reference sequence). Trimming removed 1 base at V and 4 bases at J, with 5 bases between. The CDR3 sequence is CASSLELYEQYF. The CDR3 bases are TGTGCCAGCAGCTTAGAACTTTACGAGCAGTACTTC.

This chain uses TRBV7-2 with TRBJ1-4; no firm D call. The CDR3 loop spans 15 amino acids. The V end was cut by 1 base, the J end by 5 bases, with 11 bases between. Germline V gives CDR1 SGHTA, CDR2 FQGNSA. CDR3 sequence: CASSLVGSGNEKLFF. The DNA of the CDR3 is TGTGCCAGCAGCTTAGTAGGATCGGGAAATGAAAAACTGTTTTTT.

This clonotype is medium-sized within its sample. The chain carries TRBV27 and TRBJ2-3, with a weak D call TRBD1 (5 bases). Germline V lookup: CDR1 MNHEY, CDR2 SMNVEV (reference sequence). The CDR3 contains 14 residues. The V gene lost 3 bases and the J gene lost 3 bases, with 10 bases spanning the gap. DNA of the CDR3: TGTGCCAGCAGTTTCCAGGGTAGGACAGATACGCAGTATTTT. Protein sequence: CASSFQGRTDTQYF.

The chain joins TRBV6-1 to TRBJ2-5, with 13 bases aligning to TRBD2. Matching the DNA end better, TRBJ2-1 makes the J call doubtful. Germline loops: CDR1 MNHNS, CDR2 SASEGT. The CDR3 length is 15 residues. As DNA, the CDR3 is TGTGCCAGCAGTGAAGGGACTAGCGGGAGCCATGAGCAGTTCTTC. This codes for CASSEGTSGSHEQFF.

This clonotype turned up a few times. The chain is built from TRBV7-8 and TRBJ2-1; D is unresolved. The CDR3 spans 14 residues. The V end was cut by 2 bases, the J end by 3 bases, with 8 bases between. In germline, CDR1 is SGHVS, CDR2 FQNEAQ. The CDR3 DNA sequence: TGTGCCAGCAGCTTAACCGACAACTACAATGAGCAGTTCTTC. Translated, it gives CASSLTDNYNEQFF.

This chain uses TRBV24-1 with TRBJ2-5; 10 bases match TRBD1. Germline V gene data show CDR1 as KGHDR and CDR2 as SFDVKD. The trim removed 4 bases at V and 5 bases at J, leaving 6 bases unmatched. The CDR3 loop spans 15 amino acids. Written as DNA, the CDR3 is TGTGCCACCAGTGAGGCCGGGACAGGGGACGAGACCCAGTACTTC. As protein: CATSEAGTGDETQYF.

Only one count was recorded for this clonotype. The chain employs TRBV7-8 and TRBJ2-6; D is possibly TRBD2 (8 bases). Germline CDR1 is SGHVS and CDR2 is FQNEAQ. V was shortened by 5 bases and J by 0 bases, with 17 bases between the two germline ends. The CDR3 totals 18 residues. For the CDR3, the DNA is TGTGCCAGCAGCCAGGGGGGACTAGATTTCTCTGGGGCCAACGTCCTGACTTTC. This translates into CASSQGGLDFSGANVLTF.

This clonotype is labeled as medium-sized. This chain links TRBV11-2 with TRBJ2-7; perhaps D is TRBD1 or TRBD2 (5 bases each). This CDR3 is 13 amino acids long. Deletions cut 7 bases from V and 2 bases from J, with 12 bases between. CDR1 is SGHAT and CDR2 is FQNNGV in the germline V gene. The CDR3 protein is CASTPGRTYEQYF. The CDR3 DNA is TGTGCCAGCACCCCGGGGCGCACCTACGAGCAGTACTTC. Together with reference TRBV11-2 and TRBJ2-7, the CDR3 gives the full variable domain: EAGVAQSPRYKIIEKRQSVAFWCNPISGHATLYWYQQILGQGPKLLIQFQNNGVVDDSQLPKDRFSAERLKGVDSTLKIQPAKLEDSAVYLCASTPGRTYEQYFGPGTRLTVT.

The chain has TRBV7-9 and TRBJ2-7; D not resolved. Per germline, CDR1 SEHNR and CDR2 FQNEAQ (reference sequence). V dropped 4 bases and J dropped 4 bases, with 8 bases sitting between them. The length of the CDR3 is 12 residues. The CDR3 DNA sequence: TGTGCCAGCAGCTCACTGCGGTACGAGCAGTACTTC. This translates into CASSSLRYEQYF.

The V gene is TRBV6-1, the J gene TRBJ2-7; a weak D match, TRBD2 (6 bases). TRBJ2-1 matches the DNA end more closely, so the J call is doubtful. The CDR3 is made up of 14 amino acids. The germline gives CDR1 MNHNS, CDR2 SASEGT. Written as DNA, the CDR3 is TGTGCCACACGTCCCCCCGGGAGTACCAATGAGCAGTTCTTC. Residues: CATRPPGSTNEQFF.

This clonotype is labeled large. The gene calls are TRBV7-3 and TRBJ2-6, with D hard to call. The CDR3 extends over 15 amino acids. V lost 0 bases and J lost 3, with 6 bases in between. Germline V gene data show CDR1 as SGHTA and CDR2 as FQGTGA. CDR3 coding DNA: TGTGCCAGCAGCTTAACAGCGTTTGGGGCCAACGTCCTGACTTTC. Its protein product is CASSLTAFGANVLTF.

This chain uses TRBV7-4 with TRBJ2-5, with TRBD2 matching 7 bases. The junction had 10 bases not matched to a gene; V was cut back by 4 bases and J by 2 bases. Per the germline V gene, CDR1 is SGHVT and CDR2 is SQSDAQ. The CDR3 loop spans 16 amino acids. This CDR3 is CASSYTLGGIQETQYF. In nucleotides, the CDR3 is TGTGCCAGCAGCTACACCTTGGGGGGGATACAAGAGACCCAGTACTTC.

The sample holds a few counts of this clonotype. The CDR3 does not end in the conserved phenylalanine or tryptophan, so this is likely a read error. It is unclear where the CDR3 begins or ends on the DNA, so no DNA is shown, and the CDR3 is as TCRdb lists it. The CDR3: CASSNLAGI. The rearrangement uses TRBV5-4 and TRBJ2-4; the tabulated D call, TRBD2, remains unverified against the DNA. 9 amino acids form the CDR3, both terminal residues included. Germline CDR1 SGHNT, CDR2 YYREEE (reference sequence).

There are a few counts of this clonotype. Possible read error: a much larger clone is one base away. The genes are TRBV6-1 and TRBJ2-7; 7 nucleotides align to TRBD1. The DNA end is more similar to TRBJ2-1, so the J call may be wrong. In germline, CDR1 is MNHNS, CDR2 SASEGT. The CDR3 covers 13 residues. DNA for the CDR3: TGTGCCAGCAGTGGGGGGACAGCCTACGAGCAGTTCTTC. It translates to CASSGGTAYEQFF.

V and J are TRBV7-9 and TRBJ2-5; TRBD1 matches 7 bases. This CDR3 has 14 amino acids. Trimming took 5 bases from V and 2 from J; bases not matched to a gene: 5. Germline CDR1 and CDR2: SEHNR and FQNEAQ (reference sequence). The CDR3 spells CASSQGTAQETQYF. Written as DNA, the CDR3 is TGTGCCAGCAGCCAAGGGACAGCACAAGAGACCCAGTACTTC.